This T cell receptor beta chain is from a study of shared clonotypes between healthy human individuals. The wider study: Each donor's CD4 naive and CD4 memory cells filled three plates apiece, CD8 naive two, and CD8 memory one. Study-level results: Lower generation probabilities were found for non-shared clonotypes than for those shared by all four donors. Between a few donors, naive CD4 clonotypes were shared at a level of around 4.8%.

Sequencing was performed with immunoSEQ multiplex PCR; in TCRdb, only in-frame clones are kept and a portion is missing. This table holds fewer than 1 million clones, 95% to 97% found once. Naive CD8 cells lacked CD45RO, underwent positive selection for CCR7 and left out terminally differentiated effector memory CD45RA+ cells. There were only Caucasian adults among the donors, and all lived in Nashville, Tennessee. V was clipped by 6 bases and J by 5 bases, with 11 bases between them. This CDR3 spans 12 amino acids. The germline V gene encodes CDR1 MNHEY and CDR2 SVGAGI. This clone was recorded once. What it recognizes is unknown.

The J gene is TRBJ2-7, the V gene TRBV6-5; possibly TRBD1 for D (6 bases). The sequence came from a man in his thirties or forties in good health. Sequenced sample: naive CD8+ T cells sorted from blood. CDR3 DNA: TGTGCCAGCAGCCAGGGGTGGAACGAGCAGTACTTC. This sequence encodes CASSQGWNEQYF.